This T cell receptor (beta chain) was documented in a study of OX40 agonist ivuxolimab in advanced cancers. Study information: Patients were given ivuxolimab, an antibody that agonizes OX40 (CD134). Findings of the study overall: Dose levels from 0.1 to 3.0 mg/kg saw CD4+ and CD8+ blood T cells expand clonally by week 6.

Patients were excluded for autoimmune disease history or systemic immunosuppression. Blood sampling took place at baseline, cycle 4 day 1, and cycle 7 day 1. Notes on this clone: No antigen is known for it.

CDR1 is SGHDT, CDR2 YYEEEE, per germline. This CDR3 has 15 residues. Some clones are missing from TCRdb's copy, which holds only in-frame ones; the method was immunoSEQ multiplex PCR. In the table there are roughly 100,000 clones, 70% to 85% of which are singletons. The TCR originated in an adult with an advanced solid tumor such as melanoma, head and neck, liver or kidney cancer. The sequencing here drew on CD4+ or CD8+ T cells sorted from blood, taken in a trial of the OX40 agonist ivuxolimab. This chain joins TRBV5-6 and TRBJ2-5; 7 bases are shared with TRBD1. The J call may be incorrect, as the DNA end agrees better with TRBJ2-7. CDR3 amino acids: CASSLAPDRAYEQYF. In DNA, the CDR3 is TGTGCCAGCAGCTTGGCCCCCGACAGGGCCTACGAGCAGTACTTC.